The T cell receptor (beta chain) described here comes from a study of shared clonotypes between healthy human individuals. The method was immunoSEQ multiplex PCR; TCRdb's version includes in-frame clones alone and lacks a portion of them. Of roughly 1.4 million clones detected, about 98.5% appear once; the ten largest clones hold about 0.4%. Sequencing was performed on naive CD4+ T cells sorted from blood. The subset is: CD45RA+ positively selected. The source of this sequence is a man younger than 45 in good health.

The CDR3 sequence: CASSLRLAGGGATDTQYF. CDR3 DNA: TGTGCCAGCAGCTTGCGGCTAGCGGGAGGAGGGGCCACAGATACGCAGTATTTT. The chain joins TRBV5-6 to TRBJ2-3; 11 bases are shared with TRBD2. V was clipped by 1 base and J by 2 bases; unmatched bases: 9. The CDR3 runs to 18 residues. Germline V gives CDR1 SGHDT, CDR2 YYEEEE.